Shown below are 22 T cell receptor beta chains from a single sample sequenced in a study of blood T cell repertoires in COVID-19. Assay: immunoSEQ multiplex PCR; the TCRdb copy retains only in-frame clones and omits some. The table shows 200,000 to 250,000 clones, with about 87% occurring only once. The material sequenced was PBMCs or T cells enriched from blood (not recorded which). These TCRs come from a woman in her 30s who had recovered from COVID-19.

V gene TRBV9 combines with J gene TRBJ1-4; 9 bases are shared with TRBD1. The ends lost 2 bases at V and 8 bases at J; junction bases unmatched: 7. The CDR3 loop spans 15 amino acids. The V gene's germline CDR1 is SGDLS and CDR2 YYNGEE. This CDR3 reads CASSVGGQGREKLFF. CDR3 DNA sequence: TGTGCCAGCAGCGTGGGGGGACAGGGAAGAGAAAAACTGTTTTTT.

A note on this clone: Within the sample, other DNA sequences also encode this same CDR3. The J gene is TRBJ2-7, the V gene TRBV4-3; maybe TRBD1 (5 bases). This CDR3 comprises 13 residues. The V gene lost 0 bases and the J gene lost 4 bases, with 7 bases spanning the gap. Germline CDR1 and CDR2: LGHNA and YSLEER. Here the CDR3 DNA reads TGCGCCAGCAGCCAAGATAGGGGTTACGAGCAGTACTTC. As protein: CASSQDRGYEQYF.

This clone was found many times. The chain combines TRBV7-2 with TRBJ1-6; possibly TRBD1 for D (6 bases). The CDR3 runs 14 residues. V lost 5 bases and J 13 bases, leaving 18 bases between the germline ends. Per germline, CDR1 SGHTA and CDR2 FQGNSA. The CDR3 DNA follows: TGTGCCAGCAGCCTCGAAGGACAGTCCCTCCCCCTCCACTTT. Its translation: CASSLEGQSLPLHF.

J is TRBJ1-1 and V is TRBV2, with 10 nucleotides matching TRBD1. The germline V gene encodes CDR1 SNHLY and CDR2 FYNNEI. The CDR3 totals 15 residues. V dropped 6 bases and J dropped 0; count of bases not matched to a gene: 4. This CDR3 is CASRNGQGVNTEAFF. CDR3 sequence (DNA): TGTGCCAGCAGGAATGGACAGGGGGTGAACACTGAAGCTTTCTTT.

The CDR3 protein is CASSQREWSGGARDTQYF. CDR3 coding DNA: TGCGCCAGCAGCCAAAGGGAGTGGAGCGGGGGGGCCAGAGATACGCAGTATTTT. The J gene is TRBJ2-3, the V gene TRBV4-3; 10 nucleotides align to TRBD2. Germline V CDR1 and CDR2: LGHNA, YSLEER. J lost 5 bases, V lost 2 bases, and 13 bases had no gene match. This CDR3 has 18 amino acids.

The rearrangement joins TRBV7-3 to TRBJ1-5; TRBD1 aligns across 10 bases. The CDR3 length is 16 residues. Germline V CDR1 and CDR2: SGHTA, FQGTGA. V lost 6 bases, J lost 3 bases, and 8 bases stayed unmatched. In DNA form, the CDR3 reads TGTGCCAGCAGTTCACGGGACAGGGGTTTCAATCAGCCCCAGCATTTT. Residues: CASSSRDRGFNQPQHF. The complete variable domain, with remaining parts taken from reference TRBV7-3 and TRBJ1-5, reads GAGVSQTPSNKVTEKGKYVELRCDPISGHTALYWYRQSLGQGPEFLIYFQGTGAADDSGLPNDRFFAVRPEGSVSTLKIQRTERGDSAVYLCASSSRDRGFNQPQHFGDGTRLSIL.

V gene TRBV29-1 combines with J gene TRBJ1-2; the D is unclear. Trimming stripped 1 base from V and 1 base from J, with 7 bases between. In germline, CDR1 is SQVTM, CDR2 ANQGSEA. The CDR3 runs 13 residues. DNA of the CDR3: TGCAGCGTTGAAGCGCAGGATAACTATGGCTACACCTTC. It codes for CSVEAQDNYGYTF.

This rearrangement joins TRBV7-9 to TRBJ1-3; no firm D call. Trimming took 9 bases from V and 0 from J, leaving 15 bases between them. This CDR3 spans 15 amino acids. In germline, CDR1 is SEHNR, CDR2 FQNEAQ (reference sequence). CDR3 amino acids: CASSIVSLSGNTIYF. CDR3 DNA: TGTGCCAGTTCCATTGTGAGCCTCTCTGGAAACACCATATATTTT.

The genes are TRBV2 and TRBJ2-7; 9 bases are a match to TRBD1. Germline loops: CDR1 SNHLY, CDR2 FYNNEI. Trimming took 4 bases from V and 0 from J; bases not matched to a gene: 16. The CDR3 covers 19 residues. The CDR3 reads CASSVGPGTGKLISYEQYF. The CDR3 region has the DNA TGTGCCAGCAGTGTTGGGCCCGGGACAGGGAAATTAATCTCCTACGAGCAGTACTTC.

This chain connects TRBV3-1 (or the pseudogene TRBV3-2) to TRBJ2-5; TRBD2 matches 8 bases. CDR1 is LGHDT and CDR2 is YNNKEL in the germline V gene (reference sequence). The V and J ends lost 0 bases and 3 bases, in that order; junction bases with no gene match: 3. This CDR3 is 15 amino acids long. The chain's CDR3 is CASSQDGGAEETQYF. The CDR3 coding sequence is TGTGCCAGCAGCCAAGACGGGGGGGCCGAAGAGACCCAGTACTTC.

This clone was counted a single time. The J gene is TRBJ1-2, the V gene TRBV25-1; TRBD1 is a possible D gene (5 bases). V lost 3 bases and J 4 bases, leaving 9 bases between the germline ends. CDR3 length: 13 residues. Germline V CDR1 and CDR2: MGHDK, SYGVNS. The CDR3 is CASSETEGYGYTF. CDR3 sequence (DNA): TGTGCCAGCAGTGAGACAGAAGGCTATGGCTACACCTTC.

CDR3 DNA sequence: TGTGCCAGCAGCCAAGCGGGCGGGACTAGCGGGGGGGCCGTAGAGACCCAGTACTTC. Translated, it gives CASSQAGGTSGGAVETQYF. The rearrangement links TRBV3-1 (or the pseudogene TRBV3-2) to TRBJ2-5; 16 bases line up with TRBD2. Germline V CDR1 and CDR2: LGHDT, YNNKEL (reference sequence). The CDR3 covers 19 residues. The trim removed 1 base at V and 4 bases at J, leaving 9 bases unmatched.

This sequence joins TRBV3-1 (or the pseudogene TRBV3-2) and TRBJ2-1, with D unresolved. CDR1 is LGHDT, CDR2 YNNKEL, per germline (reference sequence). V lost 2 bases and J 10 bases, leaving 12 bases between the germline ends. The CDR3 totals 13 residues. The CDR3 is CASSQPPFREQFF. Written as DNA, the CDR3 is TGTGCCAGCAGCCAACCCCCGTTCAGAGAGCAGTTCTTC.

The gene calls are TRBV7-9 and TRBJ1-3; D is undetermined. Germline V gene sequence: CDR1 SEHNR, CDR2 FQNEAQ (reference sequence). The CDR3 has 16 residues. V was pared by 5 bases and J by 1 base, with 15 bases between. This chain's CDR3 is CASSVGRVGSGNTIYF. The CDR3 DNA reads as TGTGCCAGCAGCGTCGGGAGAGTGGGGTCTGGAAACACCATATATTTT.

CDR3 in DNA: TGTGCCAGCAGCCGGAGGGCTAACTATGGCTACACCTTC. Translating it yields CASSRRANYGYTF. V usage is TRBV13 and J usage is TRBJ1-2; D uncertain. Trimming took 5 bases from V and 0 from J, leaving 7 bases between them. The length of the CDR3 is 13 residues. Germline CDR1 reads PRHDT; CDR2 reads FYEKMQ (reference sequence).

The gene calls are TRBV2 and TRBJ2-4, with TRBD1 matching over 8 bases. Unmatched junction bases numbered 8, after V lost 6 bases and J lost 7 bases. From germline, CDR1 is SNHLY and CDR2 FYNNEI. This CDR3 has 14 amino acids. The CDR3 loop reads CASREQGERNIQYF. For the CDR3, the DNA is TGTGCCAGCAGGGAACAGGGGGAGCGGAACATTCAGTACTTC. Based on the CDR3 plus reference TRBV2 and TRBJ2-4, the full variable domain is EPEVTQTPSHQVTQMGQEVILRCVPISNHLYFYWYRQILGQKVEFLVSFYNNEISEKSEIFDDQFSVERPDGSNFTLKIRSTKLEDSAMYFCASREQGERNIQYFGAGTRLSVL.

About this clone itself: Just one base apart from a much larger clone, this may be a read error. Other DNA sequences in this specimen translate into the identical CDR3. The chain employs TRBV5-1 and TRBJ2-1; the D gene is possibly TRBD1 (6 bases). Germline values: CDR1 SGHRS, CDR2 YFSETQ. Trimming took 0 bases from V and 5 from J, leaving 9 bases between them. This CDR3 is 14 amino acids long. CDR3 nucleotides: TGCGCCAGCAGCTTGGTCGGGACACACAATGAGCAGTTCTTC. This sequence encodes CASSLVGTHNEQFF.

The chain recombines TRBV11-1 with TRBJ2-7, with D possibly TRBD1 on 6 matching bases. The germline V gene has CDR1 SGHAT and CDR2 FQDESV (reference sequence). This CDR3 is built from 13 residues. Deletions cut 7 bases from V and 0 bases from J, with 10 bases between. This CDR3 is CASTTRGSYEQYF. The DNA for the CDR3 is TGTGCCAGCACCACCAGGGGCTCCTACGAGCAGTACTTC.

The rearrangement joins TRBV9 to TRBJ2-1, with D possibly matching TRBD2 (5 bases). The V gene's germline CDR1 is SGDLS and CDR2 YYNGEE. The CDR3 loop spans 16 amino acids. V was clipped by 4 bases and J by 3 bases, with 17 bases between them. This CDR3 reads CASSPSTRVGYNEQFF. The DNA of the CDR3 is TGTGCCAGCAGCCCCAGCACTAGGGTAGGCTACAATGAGCAGTTCTTC.

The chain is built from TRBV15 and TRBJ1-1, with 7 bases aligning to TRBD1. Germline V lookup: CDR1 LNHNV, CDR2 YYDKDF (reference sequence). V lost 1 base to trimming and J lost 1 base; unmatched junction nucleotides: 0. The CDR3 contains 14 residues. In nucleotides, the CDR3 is TGTGCCACCAGCAGAGGGACAGGGAACACTGAAGCTTTCTTT. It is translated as CATSRGTGNTEAFF.

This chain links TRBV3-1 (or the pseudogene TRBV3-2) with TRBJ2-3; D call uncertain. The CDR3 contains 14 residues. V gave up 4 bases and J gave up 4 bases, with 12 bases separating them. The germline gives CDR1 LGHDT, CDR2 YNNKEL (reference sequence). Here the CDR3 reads CASSLRGNPDTQYF. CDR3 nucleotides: TGTGCCAGCAGCCTAAGAGGCAATCCAGATACGCAGTATTTT.

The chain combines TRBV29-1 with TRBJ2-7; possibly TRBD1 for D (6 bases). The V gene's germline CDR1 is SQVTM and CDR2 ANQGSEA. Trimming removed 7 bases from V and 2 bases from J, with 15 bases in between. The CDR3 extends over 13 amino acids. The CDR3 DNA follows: TGCAGCGCCGTGATACAGGGACCCTACGAGCAGTACTTC. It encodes CSAVIQGPYEQYF.